A selection of T cell receptor beta chains follows, all from one sample in a study of T cell clusters in autoimmune cytopenias. TCRdb reprocessed the multiplex PCR reads and stores each CDR3 protein as one record, lacking DNA. This listing includes about 12,000 distinct CDR3 sequences. These data are also associated with another study on T cell repertoires in aging, cancer and after chemotherapy.

Sequencing was carried out using peripheral blood. These TCRs come from a human donor in good health. Each CDR3 is given with its conserved first and last residue. Each record gives: J gene, clone size, V gene, CDR3 protein. Some rows have no size entry. The others give once, few or many, or a class for an expanded clone.

j_call: TRBJ2-6
clone_size: -
v_call: TRBV6-1
cdr3_aa: CASRETGAGANVLTF

j_call: TRBJ2-5
clone_size: -
v_call: TRBV6-2/TRBV6-3
cdr3_aa: CASLGLAEETQYF

j_call: TRBJ2-5
clone_size: -
v_call: TRBV6-5
cdr3_aa: CASKPLAREETQYF

j_call: TRBJ1-4
clone_size: medium-sized
v_call: TRBV11-3
cdr3_aa: CASSIDVGAQEKLFF

j_call: TRBJ2-1
clone_size: -
v_call: TRBV12-3/TRBV12-4
cdr3_aa: CASSLAARGGGDEQFF

j_call: TRBJ1-4
clone_size: medium-sized
v_call: TRBV19
cdr3_aa: CASNSRREKLFF

j_call: TRBJ2-2
clone_size: medium-sized
v_call: TRBV6-1
cdr3_aa: CASSFDRGGDTGELFF

j_call: TRBJ2-3
clone_size: -
v_call: TRBV27
cdr3_aa: CASSPAGSTDTQYF

j_call: TRBJ1-2
clone_size: -
v_call: TRBV12-3/TRBV12-4
cdr3_aa: CASSMRDSQDGYTF

j_call: TRBJ2-2
clone_size: medium-sized
v_call: TRBV30
cdr3_aa: CAWVRTRGGELFF

j_call: TRBJ2-1
clone_size: medium-sized
v_call: TRBV6-5
cdr3_aa: CASSGRLDNEQFF

j_call: TRBJ2-1
clone_size: -
v_call: TRBV5-4
cdr3_aa: CASSLVGNYNEQFF

j_call: TRBJ1-2
clone_size: -
v_call: TRBV11-1
cdr3_aa: CASSLGGSVDYGYTF

j_call: TRBJ1-2
clone_size: -
v_call: TRBV6-2/TRBV6-3
cdr3_aa: CASRDEYLYGYTF

j_call: TRBJ2-7
clone_size: -
v_call: TRBV19
cdr3_aa: CASSSSLILGQGDAGEQYF

j_call: TRBJ1-4
clone_size: -
v_call: TRBV6-5
cdr3_aa: CASRRGGGPLNEKLFF

j_call: TRBJ2-1
clone_size: -
v_call: TRBV19
cdr3_aa: CASSRLAGGPYNEQFF

j_call: TRBJ1-4
clone_size: -
v_call: TRBV29-1
cdr3_aa: CSVRLQGADEKLFF

j_call: TRBJ2-7
clone_size: -
v_call: TRBV27
cdr3_aa: CASSTGPPTYEQYF

j_call: TRBJ2-7
clone_size: medium-sized
v_call: TRBV5-5
cdr3_aa: CASSPGFYEQYF

j_call: TRBJ1-6
clone_size: -
v_call: TRBV6-5
cdr3_aa: CASSYPGDSPLHF

j_call: TRBJ1-3
clone_size: -
v_call: TRBV30
cdr3_aa: CAWSVNWESSGNTIYF